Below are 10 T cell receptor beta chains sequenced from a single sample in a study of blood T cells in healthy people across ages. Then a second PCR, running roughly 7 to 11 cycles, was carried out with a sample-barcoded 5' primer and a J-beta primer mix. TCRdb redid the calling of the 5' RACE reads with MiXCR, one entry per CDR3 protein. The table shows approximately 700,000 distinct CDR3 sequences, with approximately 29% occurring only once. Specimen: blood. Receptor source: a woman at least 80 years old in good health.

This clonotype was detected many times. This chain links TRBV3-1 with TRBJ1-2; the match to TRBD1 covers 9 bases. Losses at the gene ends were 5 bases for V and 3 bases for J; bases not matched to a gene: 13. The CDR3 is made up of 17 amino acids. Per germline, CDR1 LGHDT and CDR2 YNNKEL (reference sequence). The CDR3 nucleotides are TGTGCCAGCAGCAGTGTCGGGACAGGGCCCAAGGACTATGGCTACACCTTC. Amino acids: CASSSVGTGPKDYGYTF. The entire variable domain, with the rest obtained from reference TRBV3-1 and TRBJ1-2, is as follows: DTAVSQTPKYLVTQMGNDKSIKCEQNLGHDTMYWYKQDSKKFLKIMFSYNNKELIINETVPNRFSPKSPDKAHLNLHINSLELGDSAVYFCASSSVGTGPKDYGYTFGSGTRLTVV.

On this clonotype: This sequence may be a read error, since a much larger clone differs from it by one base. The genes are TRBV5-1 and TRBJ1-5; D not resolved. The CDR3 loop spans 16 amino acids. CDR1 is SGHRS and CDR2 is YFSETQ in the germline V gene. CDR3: CASSSHDTYKNHPQHF. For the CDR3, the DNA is TGCGCCAGCAGCTCCCATGACACCTACAAGAATCACCCCCAGCATTTT.

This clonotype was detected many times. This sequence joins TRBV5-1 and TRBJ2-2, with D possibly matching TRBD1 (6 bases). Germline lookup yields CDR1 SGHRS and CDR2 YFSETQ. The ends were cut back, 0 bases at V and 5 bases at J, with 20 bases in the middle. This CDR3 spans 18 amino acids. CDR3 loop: CASSLARYGRGETGELFF. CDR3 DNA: TGCGCCAGCAGCTTGGCCCGATACGGCAGGGGCGAAACCGGGGAGCTGTTTTTT.

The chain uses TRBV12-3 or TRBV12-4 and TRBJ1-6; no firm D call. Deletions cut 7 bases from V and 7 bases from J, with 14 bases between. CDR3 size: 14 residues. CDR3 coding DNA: TGTGCCAGCATCCCGGGGATAGCAAATTCACCCCTCCACTTT. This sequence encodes CASIPGIANSPLHF.

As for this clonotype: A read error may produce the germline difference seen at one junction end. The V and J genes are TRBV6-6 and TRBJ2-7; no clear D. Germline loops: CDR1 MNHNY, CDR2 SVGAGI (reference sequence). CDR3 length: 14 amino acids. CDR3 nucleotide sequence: TGTGCCGGCAGTTACTACCTAACCTCCTACGAGCAGTACTTC. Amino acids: CAGSYYLTSYEQYF.

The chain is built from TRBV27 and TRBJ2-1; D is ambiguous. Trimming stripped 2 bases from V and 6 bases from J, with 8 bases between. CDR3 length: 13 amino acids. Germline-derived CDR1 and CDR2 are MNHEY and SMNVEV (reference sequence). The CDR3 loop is CASSLRVPNEQFF. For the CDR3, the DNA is TGTGCCAGCAGTTTAAGAGTGCCCAATGAGCAGTTCTTC.

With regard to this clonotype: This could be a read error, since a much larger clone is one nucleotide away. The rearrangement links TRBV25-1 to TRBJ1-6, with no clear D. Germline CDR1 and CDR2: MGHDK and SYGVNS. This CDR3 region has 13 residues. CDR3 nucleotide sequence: TGTGCCGGCAGTGAAGGATGGCGGTCACCCCTCCACTTT. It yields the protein CAGSEGWRSPLHF. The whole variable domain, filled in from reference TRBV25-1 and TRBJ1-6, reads EADIYQTPRYLVIGTGKKITLECSQTMGHDKMYWYQQDPGMELHLIHYSYGVNSTEKGDLSSESTVSRIRTEHFPLTLESARPSHTSQYLCAGSEGWRSPLHFGNGTRLTVT.

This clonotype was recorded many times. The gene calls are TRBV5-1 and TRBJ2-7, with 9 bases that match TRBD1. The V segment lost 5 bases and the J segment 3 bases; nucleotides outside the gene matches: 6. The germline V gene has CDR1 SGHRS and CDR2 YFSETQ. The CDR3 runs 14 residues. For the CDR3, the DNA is TGCGCCAGCAGTTATGGACAGGGGAACTACGAGCAGTACTTC. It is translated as CASSYGQGNYEQYF.

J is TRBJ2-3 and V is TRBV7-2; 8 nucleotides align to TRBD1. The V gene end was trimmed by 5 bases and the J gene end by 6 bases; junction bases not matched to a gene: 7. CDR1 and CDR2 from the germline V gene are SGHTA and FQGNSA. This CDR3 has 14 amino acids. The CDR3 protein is CASSPRQGRDTQYF. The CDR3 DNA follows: TGTGCCAGCAGCCCAAGACAGGGGCGCGATACGCAGTATTTT. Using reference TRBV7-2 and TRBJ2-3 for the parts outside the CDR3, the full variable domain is GAGVSQSPSNKVTEKGKDVELRCDPISGHTALYWYRQSLGQGLEFLIYFQGNSAPDKSGLPSDRFSAERTGGSVSTLTIQRTQQEDSAVYLCASSPRQGRDTQYFGPGTRLTVL.

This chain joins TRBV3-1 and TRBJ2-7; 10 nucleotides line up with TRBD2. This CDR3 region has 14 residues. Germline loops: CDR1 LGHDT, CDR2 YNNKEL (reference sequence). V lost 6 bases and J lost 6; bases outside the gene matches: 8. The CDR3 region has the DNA TGTGCCAGCAGTCCCAGCGGGGGGGCCGCCGAGCAGTACTTC. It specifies CASSPSGGAAEQYF.